One T cell receptor beta chain is described in this entry. The data are from a study of blood T cell repertoires in COVID-19. The method was immunoSEQ multiplex PCR; TCRdb's version includes in-frame clones alone and lacks a portion of them. Here the sample spans hundreds of thousands of clones, 89% being singletons. The sequenced sample consisted of peripheral blood. This clonotype was sampled from a man aged 18 to 30 with COVID-19, enrolled during active disease.

For the CDR3, the DNA is TGTGCCAGCACCTCAGGGGCTCTAGACGAGCAGTACTTC. It encodes CASTSGALDEQYF. The V call is TRBV13, the J call TRBJ2-7, with D possibly TRBD1 on 6 matching bases. The V end was cut by 7 bases, the J end by 5 bases, with 15 bases between. This CDR3 has 13 residues. CDR1 is PRHDT and CDR2 is FYEKMQ in the germline V gene (reference sequence). Full variable domain (outside the CDR3, taken from reference TRBV13 and TRBJ2-7): AAGVIQSPRHLIKEKRETATLKCYPIPRHDTVYWYQQGPGQDPQFLISFYEKMQSDKGSIPDRFSAQQFSDYHSELNMSSLELGDSALYFCASTSGALDEQYFGPGTRLTVT.